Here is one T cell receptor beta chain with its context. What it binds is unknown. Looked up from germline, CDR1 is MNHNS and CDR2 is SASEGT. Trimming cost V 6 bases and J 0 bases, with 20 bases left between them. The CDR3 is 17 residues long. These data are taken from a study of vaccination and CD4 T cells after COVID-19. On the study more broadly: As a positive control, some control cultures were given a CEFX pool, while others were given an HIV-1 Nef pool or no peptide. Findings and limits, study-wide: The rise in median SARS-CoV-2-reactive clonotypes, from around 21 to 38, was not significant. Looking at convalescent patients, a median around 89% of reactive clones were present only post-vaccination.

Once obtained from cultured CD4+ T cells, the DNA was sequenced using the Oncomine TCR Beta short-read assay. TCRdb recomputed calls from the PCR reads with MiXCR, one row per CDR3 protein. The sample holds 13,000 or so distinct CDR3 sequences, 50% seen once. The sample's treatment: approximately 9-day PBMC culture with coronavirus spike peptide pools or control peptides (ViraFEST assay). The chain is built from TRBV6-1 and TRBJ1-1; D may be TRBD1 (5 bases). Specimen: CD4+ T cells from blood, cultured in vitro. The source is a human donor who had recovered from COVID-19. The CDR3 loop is CASRPGTLGAMNTEAFF. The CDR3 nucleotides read TGTGCCAGCAGGCCCGGGACCCTTGGGGCGATGAACACTGAAGCTTTCTTT.